The clone carrying this TCR beta chain has just one count. Its specificity is unknown. Trimming cost V 3 bases and J 6 bases, with 18 bases left between them. Looked up from germline, CDR1 is SGDLS and CDR2 is YYNGEE. This CDR3 comprises 15 residues. These data originate in a study of a mutant IDH1 vaccine in newly diagnosed glioma. In the study overall: Vaccinations were initiated 4-6 weeks following radiotherapy alone, or were given together with temozolomide cycles. Patients' prior therapy spanned radiotherapy, temozolomide, or both; most underwent both.

Clones were sequenced by immunoSEQ multiplex PCR, and TCRdb holds only the in-frame ones, with some missing. This table has 50,000 to 65,000 clones, 86% appearing once. The time point: week 35, safety follow-up. What each vaccine dose contained was 300 ug of mutant IDH1 20-mer peptide, accompanied by topical imiquimod. The donors' diagnosis was new WHO grade 3 or 4 astrocytoma that was IDH1-mutant and ATRX-lost. The input for sequencing was PBMCs, taken from a glioma patient whose treatment included an IDH1 peptide vaccine. This chain joins TRBV9 and TRBJ1-1; possible D gene TRBD1, 6 bases. This clonotype was sampled from a man aged 35-49 years with glioma. The CDR3 region has the DNA TGTGCCAGCAGCGCTTTGACAGGAGGAACCTCTGAAGCTTTCTTT. Protein sequence: CASSALTGGTSEAFF.